This entry is about one T cell receptor (beta chain). These data belong to a study of blood T cell repertoires in COVID-19. Across the whole study: Sample material is recorded as cDNA or gDNA derived from T cells, B-cell-depleted T cells, or PBMCs.

This CDR3 is 15 amino acids long. Germline trimming cut 2 bases from V and 5 bases from J; bases unmatched to any gene: 8. Germline lookup yields CDR1 MDHEN and CDR2 SYDVKM. Source study methods: Estimation of nucleated cell counts was performed using reference gene primer amplification. The protocol was immunoSEQ multiplex PCR, while the TCRdb copy is restricted to in-frame clones and leaves out a portion. V, J and clone size are those of that table, while D and trimming were read from the DNA. Found here are 150,000 to 200,000 clones, approximately 90% of them singletons; the top ten hold 2% to 2.5%.

The sequence came from a man in his 70s with active or convalescent COVID-19. Material: peripheral blood. This chain links TRBV28 with TRBJ2-5, with 7 bases that match TRBD1. CDR3 nucleotide sequence: TGTGCCAGCAGTTTAGTACAGGGGCCGGGGGAGACCCAGTACTTC. Residues: CASSLVQGPGETQYF.